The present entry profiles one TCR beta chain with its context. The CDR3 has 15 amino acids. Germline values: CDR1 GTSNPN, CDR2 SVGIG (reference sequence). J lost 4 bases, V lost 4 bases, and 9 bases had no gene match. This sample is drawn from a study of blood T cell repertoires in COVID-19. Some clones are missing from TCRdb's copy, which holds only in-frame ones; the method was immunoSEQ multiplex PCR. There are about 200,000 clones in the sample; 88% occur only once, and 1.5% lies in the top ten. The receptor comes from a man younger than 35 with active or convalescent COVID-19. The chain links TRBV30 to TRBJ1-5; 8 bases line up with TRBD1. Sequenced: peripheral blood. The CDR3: CAWKGSRQGNQPQHF. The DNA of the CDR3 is TGTGCCTGGAAAGGTTCTAGACAGGGGAATCAGCCCCAGCATTTT.